The 15 T cell receptor beta chains reported below all come from one sample, sequenced in a study of cytomegalovirus exposure and HLA in healthy donors listed by TCRdb under 2017. Library preparation was by the immunoSEQ multiplex PCR assay. For the multiplex PCR, a mixture combining 60 forward primers for TCR Vbeta segments and 13 reverse primers for TCR Jbeta segments was used. Entries here come from immuneACCESS through TCRdb and include only in-frame sequences with V and J called. Some clones fail to appear in such tables; in the studies checked, an unresolved V gene covers under half of the shortfall, and the cause of the remainder is unknown. This sample has some 180,000 clones in its table, and around 80% of those were observed once. The top ten clonotypes cover around 3.5% of the sample. The sample taken for sequencing was PBMCs. Every receptor here comes from a woman in her fifties or sixties in good health and CMV-seropositive.

This chain connects TRBV27 to TRBJ1-5, with D perhaps matching TRBD1 (6 bases). The CDR3 is 14 residues long. Germline-derived CDR1 and CDR2 are MNHEY and SMNVEV (reference sequence). Trimming took 6 bases from V and 3 from J, leaving 12 bases between them. The CDR3: CASRAGQFNQPQHF. CDR3 in DNA: TGTGCCAGCAGAGCAGGACAGTTCAATCAGCCCCAGCATTTT.

This clone was picked up a small number of times. The J gene is TRBJ1-1, the V gene TRBV28; no firm D call. Germline CDR1 is MDHEN and CDR2 is SYDVKM. Deletions cut 8 bases from V and 11 bases from J, with 12 bases between. The CDR3 is 10 amino acids. This chain's CDR3 is CASESGVAFF. The CDR3 region has the DNA TGTGCCAGCGAATCCGGGGTGGCTTTCTTT.

The sample holds a few counts of this clone. This sequence joins TRBV10-3 and TRBJ2-4, with 8 bases aligning to TRBD1. V lost 5 bases to trimming and J lost 3 bases; unmatched junction nucleotides: 3. The CDR3 sequence is 14 residues long. Per the germline V gene, CDR1 is ENHRY and CDR2 is SYGVKD. CDR3 DNA sequence: TGTGCCATCAGTCCTACAGGGGGCAAAAACATTCAGTACTTC. This translates into CAISPTGGKNIQYF.

The chain employs TRBV19 and TRBJ2-7, with a weak D call TRBD2 (6 bases). V lost 3 bases, J lost 3 bases, and 15 bases lay in between. CDR3 length: 15 amino acids. CDR1 and CDR2 (germline): LNHDA, SQIVND (reference sequence). The CDR3, as DNA: TGTGCCAGTAGTATCGTTATTAGCGGTTTCTACGAGCAGTACTTC. The encoded protein is CASSIVISGFYEQYF. Based on the CDR3 plus reference TRBV19 and TRBJ2-7, the full variable domain is DGGITQSPKYLFRKEGQNVTLSCEQNLNHDAMYWYRQDPGQGLRLIYYSQIVNDFQKGDIAEGYSVSREKKESFPLTVTSAQKNPTAFYLCASSIVISGFYEQYFGPGTRLTVT.

The chain carries TRBV7-3 and TRBJ1-1; possibly TRBD1 for D (6 bases). The CDR3 length is 13 residues. Per the germline V gene, CDR1 is SGHTA and CDR2 is FQGTGA. The V end was cut by 6 bases, the J end by 2 bases, with 10 bases between. The CDR3 DNA follows: TGTGCCAGCAGTAACAGGGTTAACACTGAAGCTTTCTTT. Translation gives CASSNRVNTEAFF.

The V call is TRBV30, the J call TRBJ2-2; D not resolved. V was cut by 0 bases and J by 6 bases, with 5 bases left in between. The CDR3 loop spans 12 amino acids. The germline V gene encodes CDR1 GTSNPN and CDR2 SVGIG (reference sequence). The CDR3 here is CAWSVRAGELFF. CDR3 in DNA: TGTGCCTGGAGTGTACGGGCCGGGGAGCTGTTTTTT. Supplemented by reference TRBV30 and TRBJ2-2, the full variable domain reads SQTIHQWPATLVQPVGSPLSLECTVEGTSNPNLYWYRQAAGRGLQLLFYSVGIGQISSEVPQNLSASRPQDRQFILSSKKLLLSDSGFYLCAWSVRAGELFFGEGSRLTVL.

The chain is built from TRBV5-1 and TRBJ2-1; 7 bases line up with TRBD2. Per germline, CDR1 SGHRS and CDR2 YFSETQ. The V gene end was trimmed by 2 bases and the J gene end by 0 bases; junction bases not matched to a gene: 5. The CDR3 spans 16 residues. The CDR3 loop reads CASSFFGGSSYNEQFF. The CDR3 region has the DNA TGCGCCAGCAGCTTTTTCGGGGGGAGCTCCTACAATGAGCAGTTCTTC. Looking up the rest from reference TRBV5-1 and TRBJ2-1 gives the full variable domain: KAGVTQTPRYLIKTRGQQVTLSCSPISGHRSVSWYQQTPGQGLQFLFEYFSETQRNKGNFPGRFSGRQFSNSRSEMNVSTLELGDSALYLCASSFFGGSSYNEQFFGPGTRLTVL.

This clone was counted a single time. CDR3 bases: TGTGCCAGCAGCCCGGGGGTCATCAGCTCCTACAATGAGCAGTTCTTC. Protein sequence: CASSPGVISSYNEQFF. The rearrangement links TRBV11-3 to TRBJ2-1, with D possibly being TRBD2 (6 bases). Germline lookup yields CDR1 SGHNT and CDR2 YENEEA. Trimming took off 5 bases at V and 0 bases at J, with 14 bases between the two ends. The CDR3 length is 16 residues.

The V gene is TRBV5-4, the J gene TRBJ2-3; 13 bases line up with TRBD2. This CDR3 is built from 16 residues. CDR1 SGHNT and CDR2 YYREEE come from the germline V gene (reference sequence). The ends lost 4 bases at V and 5 bases at J; junction bases unmatched: 7. The CDR3 sequence: CASSPTRTSGGDTQYF. CDR3 sequence (DNA): TGTGCCAGCAGCCCAACCCGGACTAGCGGGGGAGATACGCAGTATTTT.

The rearrangement links TRBV7-2 to TRBJ2-7; 8 bases fit TRBD2. Per germline, CDR1 SGHTA and CDR2 FQGNSA. This CDR3 has 17 amino acids. The ends lost 5 bases at V and 3 bases at J; junction bases unmatched: 15. The CDR3 loop is CASSPTPGGQGFYEQYF. CDR3 in DNA: TGTGCCAGCAGCCCCACTCCGGGAGGGCAGGGGTTCTACGAGCAGTACTTC.

This clone appeared a few times. Written as DNA, the CDR3 is TGTGCCAGCAGTGAACCTAGCGGGAGGGCTTACAATGAGCAGTTCTTC. As protein: CASSEPSGRAYNEQFF. J is TRBJ2-1 and V is TRBV6-1, with 12 bases matching TRBD2. The J segment lost 4 bases and the V segment lost 2 bases, leaving 3 bases of the junction unmatched. The V gene's germline CDR1 is MNHNS and CDR2 SASEGT. The CDR3 spans 16 residues.

This chain links TRBV28 with TRBJ2-4; 7 bases match TRBD2. With 2 bases clipped from V and 0 bases from J, the junction kept 7 bases outside the gene matches. CDR3 length: 17 amino acids. CDR1 is MDHEN, CDR2 SYDVKM, per germline. The CDR3 bases are TGTGCCAGCAGTTTACCGGGAGGCCTAGGAGCCAAAAACATTCAGTACTTC. This translates into CASSLPGGLGAKNIQYF. Filled out from reference TRBV28 and TRBJ2-4, the complete variable domain reads DVKVTQSSRYLVKRTGEKVFLECVQDMDHENMFWYRQDPGLGLRLIYFSYDVKMKEKGDIPEGYSVSREKKERFSLILESASTNQTSMYLCASSLPGGLGAKNIQYFGAGTRLSVL.

The CDR3 DNA reads TGCGCCAGCAGCCTGTATGGGGTGGGGCACGAAAAACTGTTTTTT. It is translated as CASSLYGVGHEKLFF. The J gene is TRBJ1-4, the V gene TRBV4-1, with a tentative D call TRBD1 (5 bases). The germline V and J ends were trimmed by 4 bases and 8 bases, with 17 bases remaining between them. This CDR3 comprises 15 residues. CDR1 MGHRA and CDR2 YSYEKL come from the germline V gene.

CDR3 nucleotide sequence: TGTGCCAGCAGCTTGGCCATGCGGGTAGCGGGGGAGTGGTTCTTC. This encodes CASSLAMRVAGEWFF. The rearrangement links TRBV5-6 to TRBJ2-1; 9 bases fit TRBD2. The J segment lost 15 bases and the V segment lost 0 bases, leaving 13 bases of the junction unmatched. The germline CDR1 and CDR2 sequences are SGHDT and YYEEEE. The CDR3 extends over 15 amino acids.

The chain joins TRBV27 to TRBJ2-2; possibly TRBD1 for D (5 bases). V lost 4 bases and J lost 6, with 21 bases in between. The CDR3 runs to 17 residues. Germline CDR1 and CDR2: MNHEY and SMNVEV (reference sequence). CDR3 in DNA: TGTGCCAGCAGTTCCCGTTCTTGGCAGGGAAGGGCCGGGGAGCTGTTTTTT. Its translation: CASSSRSWQGRAGELFF.